These 16 T cell receptor beta chains came from one sample sequenced in a study of blood T cell repertoires in COVID-19. TCRdb's table, derived via immunoSEQ multiplex PCR, lists solely in-frame clones and lacks some. In the table there are under 200,000 clones, roughly 90% of which are singletons. Material: peripheral blood. All receptors derive from a middle-aged man with acute or convalescent COVID-19.

This clone has only one observation. The chain links TRBV6-2 or TRBV6-3 to TRBJ2-5; TRBD2 matches at 9 bases. The ends lost 4 bases at V and 5 bases at J; junction bases unmatched: 8. The CDR3 is 15 amino acids. Germline lookup yields CDR1 MNHEY and CDR2 SVGEGT. CDR3 in DNA: TGTGCCAGCAGTTCACTTCTAGCGGGGCTGGAGACCCAGTACTTC. Translation gives CASSSLLAGLETQYF.

The chain is built from TRBV10-3 and TRBJ2-5; 10 bases are shared with TRBD2. This CDR3 has 17 amino acids. V shed 2 bases and J 4 bases; nucleotides not matched to a gene: 10. Germline values: CDR1 ENHRY, CDR2 SYGVKD. CDR3 coding DNA: TGTGCCATCAGTGAGAGGGCTAGCGGGGGCCGTGGAGAGACCCAGTACTTC. It encodes CAISERASGGRGETQYF.

This sequence joins TRBV10-1 and TRBJ2-7, with 9 positions matching TRBD2. Germline assignment: CDR1 WNHNN and CDR2 SYGVQD (reference sequence). The V gene end was trimmed by 5 bases and the J gene end by 7 bases; junction bases not matched to a gene: 6. CDR3 size: 13 residues. In DNA form, the CDR3 reads TGCGCCAGCAGTACTGGACTAGCGAATGAGCAGTACTTC. Translated, it gives CASSTGLANEQYF.

V usage is TRBV29-1 and J usage is TRBJ2-1; D is perhaps TRBD2 (6 bases). CDR1 and CDR2 (germline): SQVTM, ANQGSEA. V was shortened by 6 bases and J by 7 bases, with 22 bases between the two germline ends. The CDR3 extends over 15 amino acids. CDR3 nucleotides: TGCAGCGTCCGGAGCCCATGGAGGGGAAGGAATGAGCAGTTCTTC. As protein: CSVRSPWRGRNEQFF.

The V call is TRBV30, the J call TRBJ1-4; 7 nucleotides align to TRBD1. V lost 0 bases, J lost 5 bases, and 6 bases stayed unmatched. CDR1 is GTSNPN and CDR2 is SVGIG in the germline V gene (reference sequence). The CDR3 has 15 amino acids. CDR3: CAWSVGRGPNEKLFF. The CDR3 region has the DNA TGTGCCTGGAGTGTTGGTAGGGGGCCAAATGAAAAACTGTTTTTT. Based on the CDR3 plus reference TRBV30 and TRBJ1-4, the full variable domain is SQTIHQWPATLVQPVGSPLSLECTVEGTSNPNLYWYRQAAGRGLQLLFYSVGIGQISSEVPQNLSASRPQDRQFILSSKKLLLSDSGFYLCAWSVGRGPNEKLFFGSGTQLSVL.

The rearrangement joins TRBV28 to TRBJ1-1; D is possibly TRBD1 (6 bases). V dropped 3 bases and J dropped 0 bases, with 14 bases sitting between them. CDR1 and CDR2 (germline): MDHEN, SYDVKM. This CDR3 spans 16 amino acids. CDR3 sequence: CASSFEGGPMNTEAFF. The DNA for the CDR3 is TGTGCCAGCAGTTTTGAGGGGGGGCCAATGAACACTGAAGCTTTCTTT.

This clone occurred a few times. The CDR3 region is CASSRRTGNQPQHF. CDR3 DNA sequence: TGTGCCAGTAGTAGACGGACGGGAAATCAGCCCCAGCATTTT. The rearrangement links TRBV19 to TRBJ1-5; the D is unclear. Germline V gene data show CDR1 as LNHDA and CDR2 as SQIVND (reference sequence). Trimming cost V 4 bases and J 4 bases, with 11 bases left between them. The CDR3 is 14 amino acids.

This chain uses TRBV29-1 with TRBJ2-1, with TRBD1 matching 7 bases. The V segment lost 7 bases and the J segment 2 bases; nucleotides outside the gene matches: 8. The CDR3 loop spans 14 amino acids. The germline V gene has CDR1 SQVTM and CDR2 ANQGSEA. For the CDR3, the DNA is TGCAGCGCGGGGCCTCAGGGGGCCTACAATGAGCAGTTCTTC. It yields the protein CSAGPQGAYNEQFF.

The CDR3 loop reads CASSQPGTAYEQYF. CDR3 coding DNA: TGTGCCAGCAGCCAGCCAGGGACAGCCTACGAGCAGTACTTC. The chain combines TRBV3-1 (or the pseudogene TRBV3-2) with TRBJ2-7; TRBD1 agrees at 7 bases. This CDR3 region has 14 residues. The J segment lost 2 bases and the V segment lost 3 bases, leaving 4 bases of the junction unmatched. Per the germline V gene, CDR1 is LGHDT and CDR2 is YNNKEL (reference sequence).

This chain links TRBV10-3 with TRBJ1-6; D is unclear. Trimming cost V 3 bases and J 9 bases, with 12 bases left between them. Germline V gene lookup returns CDR1 ENHRY and CDR2 SYGVKD. The CDR3 runs 14 residues. CDR3 in amino acids: CAISEGGAGSPLHF. In DNA form, the CDR3 reads TGTGCCATCAGTGAAGGAGGTGCGGGTTCACCCCTCCACTTT.

The chain carries TRBV10-1 and TRBJ1-2; D might be TRBD1 (5 bases). The V end was cut by 8 bases, the J end by 4 bases, with 20 bases between. The germline V gene encodes CDR1 WNHNN and CDR2 SYGVQD (reference sequence). This CDR3 is 15 amino acids long. CDR3 sequence (DNA): TGCGCCAGCCCGGGGGGGTTGAAGGCGCGCTATGGCTACACCTTC. Its protein is CASPGGLKARYGYTF.

The V and J genes are TRBV19 and TRBJ2-5, with 14 nucleotides matching TRBD2. The V segment lost 5 bases and the J segment 1 base; nucleotides outside the gene matches: 9. The CDR3 extends over 18 amino acids. The germline gives CDR1 LNHDA, CDR2 SQIVND (reference sequence). CDR3 amino acids: CASSPAGGTSGGQETQYF. The CDR3 DNA follows: TGTGCCAGTAGTCCCGCGGGTGGGACTAGCGGGGGCCAAGAGACCCAGTACTTC.

A remark on this clone: The junction shows a germline mismatch at one end, possibly a read error. The chain combines TRBV5-4 with TRBJ1-1, with 7 bases fitting TRBD1. Germline loops: CDR1 SGHNT, CDR2 YYREEE (reference sequence). This CDR3 has 15 amino acids. CDR3 DNA: TGTGCCAGCAGAGAAGGGGGCAGGATGAAAACTGAAGCTTTCTTT. Its protein product is CASREGGRMKTEAFF.

The CDR3 here is CASSSQTGGPNTEAFF. The CDR3 region has the DNA TGTGCCAGCAGCTCACAGACAGGGGGACCGAACACTGAAGCTTTCTTT. The chain recombines TRBV3-1 (or the pseudogene TRBV3-2) with TRBJ1-1; TRBD1 matches 9 bases. Trimming took 5 bases from V and 1 from J; bases not matched to a gene: 8. Germline CDR1 is LGHDT and CDR2 is YNNKEL (reference sequence). The CDR3 length is 16 residues.

The chain is built from TRBV6-6 and TRBJ1-1; D remains unclear. V lost 4 bases to trimming and J lost 7 bases, with 10 bases between them. CDR3 length: 12 amino acids. Germline V gene sequence: CDR1 MNHNY, CDR2 SVGAGI (reference sequence). The CDR3 DNA is TGTGCCAGCAGTTTTCTAGCTAGTGAAGCTTTCTTT. It specifies CASSFLASEAFF.

This clone was observed at least ten times. The V gene is TRBV7-2, the J gene TRBJ1-6, with 9 bases lining up with TRBD1. The CDR3 extends over 15 amino acids. The germline CDR1 and CDR2 sequences are SGHTA and FQGNSA. V was clipped by 5 bases and J by 7 bases; unmatched bases: 6. The CDR3 reads CASSPQTGGNSPLHF. CDR3 nucleotide sequence: TGTGCCAGCAGCCCCCAGACAGGGGGAAATTCACCCCTCCACTTT.